This T cell receptor (beta chain) was found in a study of blood T cell repertoires in COVID-19. The CDR3 runs to 13 residues. Trimming left V 10 bases short and J 0 bases short, with 12 bases between. Germline V gene data show CDR1 as KGHSH and CDR2 as LQKENI. Original methodology: Researchers report that nucleated cell counts were estimated from reference gene primer amplification. Generated by immunoSEQ multiplex PCR, the TCRdb table keeps only in-frame clones and is missing some. V and J calls and clone size are copied from that table; D and trimming were computed from the DNA. The table lists a few hundred thousand clones, 88% of them singletons.

The sequence came from a man aged 65 to 79 with acute or convalescent COVID-19. Specimen: peripheral blood. The V gene is TRBV18, the J gene TRBJ2-5; the D gene is possibly TRBD1 (6 bases). DNA of the CDR3: TGTGCCACCTCTAGGGGGAACCAAGAGACCCAGTACTTC. It is translated as CATSRGNQETQYF.